This TCR beta chain was sequenced during a study of shared clonotypes between healthy human individuals. Sequencing was performed with immunoSEQ multiplex PCR; in TCRdb, only in-frame clones are kept and a portion is missing. The sample lists 400,000 to 600,000 clones, approximately 95% occurring once. The trim removed 6 bases at V and 1 base at J, leaving 5 bases unmatched. The CDR3 loop spans 15 amino acids. Germline values: CDR1 SNHLY, CDR2 FYNNEI. The receptor was derived from a woman under 40 in good health. The sample was naive CD4+ T cells sorted from blood. Regarding subset: CD45RA+ positively selected. The V gene is TRBV2, the J gene TRBJ1-2; 10 bases line up with TRBD1. The CDR3 coding sequence is TGTGCCAGCAGGGGACAGGGGACATTTAACTATGGCTACACCTTC. Translating gives CASRGQGTFNYGYTF.